A selection of T cell receptor beta chains follows, all from one sample in a study of blood T cells in healthy people across ages. MiXCR was run by TCRdb on the 5' RACE reads, yielding one entry per CDR3 protein. This table has about 700,000 distinct CDR3 sequences, 32% appearing once. Sequencing was carried out using blood. The receptor set was obtained from a woman over 75 in good health. CDR3s include the opening cysteine and the closing phenylalanine or tryptophan. D genes are given only for firm matches. Not every row has a clone size; where given, it reads once, few, many or a size class.

J gene: TRBJ1-4
clone size: many
V gene: TRBV7-2
D gene: NA
CDR3 DNA: TGTGCCAGCAGCTTAGCGCGGGGTGGGGAAAAACTGTTTTTT
CDR3 protein: CASSLARGGEKLFF

J gene: TRBJ2-3
clone size: many
V gene: TRBV20-1
D gene: TRBD2
CDR3 DNA: TGCAGTGCTACCGGACTAGCGGGGGGGCAAGATACGCAGTATTTT
CDR3 protein: CSATGLAGGQDTQYF

J gene: TRBJ2-1
clone size: many
V gene: TRBV9
D gene: NA
CDR3 DNA: TGTGCCAGCAGCGTAGCTCCTGCCAGGTCGGGTGTCAATGAGCAGTTCTTC
CDR3 protein: CASSVAPARSGVNEQFF

J gene: TRBJ2-5
clone size: many
V gene: TRBV20-1
D gene: NA
CDR3 DNA: TGCAGTGCTCTCGATTATCGGGAGACCCAGTACTTC
CDR3 protein: CSALDYRETQYF

J gene: TRBJ2-6
clone size: many
V gene: TRBV10-3
D gene: NA
CDR3 DNA: TGTGCCACCTGGACGGGTCCAGGGAATTCTGGGGCCAACGTCCTGACTTTC
CDR3 protein: CATWTGPGNSGANVLTF

J gene: TRBJ2-7
clone size: NA
V gene: TRBV4-3
D gene: NA
CDR3 DNA: TGCGCCAGCAGCCGGGAGCAAGTTAGAGAGCAGTACTTC
CDR3 protein: CASSREQVREQYF

J gene: TRBJ1-5
clone size: few
V gene: TRBV12-3/TRBV12-4
D gene: NA
CDR3 DNA: TGTGCCAGCAGTTTTGAGGGGGGCCGCAATCAGCCCCAGCATTTT
CDR3 protein: CASSFEGGRNQPQHF

J gene: TRBJ2-7
clone size: NA
V gene: TRBV4-2
D gene: TRBD2
CDR3 DNA: TGTGCCAGCAGCCAAGATCGGGACTACTCTACACCCTACGAGCAGTACTTC
CDR3 protein: CASSQDRDYSTPYEQYF

J gene: TRBJ2-1
clone size: many
V gene: TRBV9
D gene: TRBD1
CDR3 DNA: TGTGCCAGCAGCGTATACACAGGGGGGGAGCAGTTCTTC
CDR3 protein: CASSVYTGGEQFF

J gene: TRBJ2-1
clone size: NA
V gene: TRBV9
D gene: NA
CDR3 DNA: TGTGCCAGCAGCGACTCTCTCTGGCTGCAAAGCTACAATGGGCAGTTCTTC
CDR3 protein: CASSDSLWLQSYNGQFF

J gene: TRBJ2-1
clone size: many
V gene: TRBV7-2
D gene: TRBD2
CDR3 DNA: TGTGCCAGCAGCTTGAGGGGGTACAGCGGGGGGGGATACGAGAACAATGAGCAGTTCTTC
CDR3 protein: CASSLRGYSGGGYENNEQFF

J gene: TRBJ2-7
clone size: few
V gene: TRBV3-1
D gene: TRBD2
CDR3 DNA: TGTGCCAGCAGCCAAGGTCTAGCGGGGATCTCCTACGAGCAGTACTTC
CDR3 protein: CASSQGLAGISYEQYF

J gene: TRBJ2-3
clone size: NA
V gene: TRBV7-2
D gene: NA
CDR3 DNA: TGTGCCAGCAGCCCTTACCCACCGAGAACTTCCAGCACAGATACGCAGTATTTT
CDR3 protein: CASSPYPPRTSSTDTQYF

J gene: TRBJ2-7
clone size: NA
V gene: TRBV5-6
D gene: TRBD1
CDR3 DNA: TGTGCCAGCAGCGGGACCGGGACAGGGCTTTACGAGCAGTACTTC
CDR3 protein: CASSGTGTGLYEQYF

J gene: TRBJ2-3
clone size: many
V gene: TRBV20-1
D gene: TRBD1
CDR3 DNA: TGCAGTGCAAGGGGACAGGGGACAGATACGCAGTATTTT
CDR3 protein: CSARGQGTDTQYF

J gene: TRBJ2-6
clone size: NA
V gene: TRBV5-1
D gene: NA
CDR3 DNA: TGCGCCAGCAGCTTGGGACACTCTGGGGCCAACGTCCTGACTTTC
CDR3 protein: CASSLGHSGANVLTF

J gene: TRBJ2-7
clone size: many
V gene: TRBV20-1
D gene: NA
CDR3 DNA: TGCAGTGCCCCGAGGGTTAGGGCAGGGCACTACGAGCAGTACTTC
CDR3 protein: CSAPRVRAGHYEQYF

J gene: TRBJ2-3
clone size: many
V gene: TRBV5-6
D gene: TRBD1
CDR3 DNA: TGTGCCAGCAGCTTAGAGACAGGGGGGACAGATACGCAGTATTTT
CDR3 protein: CASSLETGGTDTQYF

J gene: TRBJ2-3
clone size: many
V gene: TRBV9
D gene: NA
CDR3 DNA: TGTGCCAGCAGCGTAGCTACTCAGGTTACGCAGTATTTT
CDR3 protein: CASSVATQVTQYF

J gene: TRBJ2-5
clone size: many
V gene: TRBV18
D gene: NA
CDR3 DNA: TGTGCCAGCTCGGTCAATCACCAAGAGACCCAGTACTTC
CDR3 protein: CASSVNHQETQYF

J gene: TRBJ2-3
clone size: NA
V gene: TRBV20-1
D gene: TRBD2
CDR3 DNA: TGCAGTGCTAGCCCCTCTAGCGGTTACACAGATACGCAGTATTTT
CDR3 protein: CSASPSSGYTDTQYF

J gene: TRBJ1-1
clone size: many
V gene: TRBV20-1
D gene: NA
CDR3 DNA: TGCAGTGCTAGAGATCCAAAGGGGAACACTGAAGCTTTCTTT
CDR3 protein: CSARDPKGNTEAFF

J gene: TRBJ2-5
clone size: many
V gene: TRBV20-1
D gene: NA
CDR3 DNA: TGCAGTTCCCCAGGCGGGGCGCTCTCAGAGACCCAGTACTTC
CDR3 protein: CSSPGGALSETQYF

J gene: TRBJ2-5
clone size: NA
V gene: TRBV20-1
D gene: TRBD2
CDR3 DNA: TGCAGTGCGAACCTACTAGCGGGGGGCCAAGAGACCCAGTACTTC
CDR3 protein: CSANLLAGGQETQYF

J gene: TRBJ2-5
clone size: few
V gene: TRBV4-2
D gene: TRBD1
CDR3 DNA: TGTGCCAGCAGCCAAGAGGGACAGACCCAAGAGACCCAGTACTTC
CDR3 protein: CASSQEGQTQETQYF